A few counts support the clone carrying this T cell receptor (beta chain). Its antigen is as yet unknown. This table comes from immunoSEQ multiplex PCR, and its TCRdb copy is limited to in-frame clones, with some not included. Among roughly 150,000 clones listed, about nine tenths were seen once. This specimen belongs to a study of T cell responses to AZD1222 COVID-19 vaccine. Germline CDR1 is SGHTA and CDR2 is FQGNSA. This CDR3 contains 13 residues. Trimming stripped 2 bases from V and 6 bases from J, with 10 bases between. Whole-study findings and limits: Baseline antibody screening turned up just a handful of seropositive AZD1222 recipients. Breadth and depth of Spike-specific TCRs rose after two AZD1222 doses. The study reported that nearly half of spike-specific TCRs target unmutated variant regions.

The input for sequencing was peripheral blood, taken 28 days after the second AZD1222 dose. The sequence was obtained from an adult who received the AZD1222 COVID-19 vaccine. The J gene is TRBJ1-2, the V gene TRBV7-2; D unclear. The CDR3 bases are TGTGCCAGCAGCTTATTGGGAGGTAATGGCTACACCTTC. Its translation: CASSLLGGNGYTF.